The 18 T cell receptor beta chains listed next were all sequenced from one sample in a study of regulatory T cells in long-lasting Graves disease. iRepertoire HTBI primers and Arm-PCR of CDR3 regions built TCR beta libraries. MiXCR, applied by TCRdb to the multiplex PCR reads, yields one record per CDR3 protein. In the table there are fewer than 500,000 distinct CDR3 sequences, 15% to 20% of which are singletons. Time point noted: newly diagnosed GD, antithyroid drugs for less than 3 months. The TCR library was made from RNA extracted from PBMCs. The same data also went into a second study, on T cells in Graves' hyperthyroidism and ophthalmopathy.

The sequenced sample was peripheral blood mononuclear cells (PBMCs), obtained at new diagnosis, from a patient treated with antithyroid drugs. Receptor source: a man between 35 and 55 years old with Graves disease.

This clonotype was observed many times. The chain links TRBV3-1 to TRBJ2-5, with a tentative D call TRBD1 (6 bases). The CDR3 runs 14 residues. The germline CDR1 and CDR2 sequences are LGHDT and YNNKEL (reference sequence). With 3 bases removed from V and 1 base from J, the gap between germline ends came to 9 bases. CDR3 in amino acids: CASSQLDSQETQYF. The CDR3 DNA follows: TGTGCCAGCAGCCAGTTGGACAGCCAAGAGACCCAGTACTTC.

This clonotype was seen at least ten times. The V call is TRBV7-3, the J call TRBJ1-1; D is unclear. The CDR3 is 15 residues long. Germline V CDR1 and CDR2: SGHTA, FQGTGA. Deletions cut 1 base from V and 1 base from J, with 10 bases between. CDR3 sequence reads: CASSLSSTPNTEAFF. CDR3 bases: TGTGCCAGCAGCTTAAGCAGCACCCCGAACACTGAAGCTTTCTTT.

The rearrangement joins TRBV9 to TRBJ2-2; D perhaps matches TRBD1 (6 bases). Germline loops: CDR1 SGDLS, CDR2 YYNGEE. The CDR3 is made up of 16 amino acids. The germline V and J ends were trimmed by 1 base and 0 bases, with 10 bases remaining between them. The CDR3 nucleotides read TGTGCCAGCAGCGTAATCGGGACACCGAACACCGGGGAGCTGTTTTTT. Residues: CASSVIGTPNTGELFF.

As regards this clonotype: A read error is possible here, since a much larger clone lies one base away. This sequence joins TRBV6-1 and TRBJ2-7; D not resolved. V was cut by 11 bases and J by 3 bases, with 23 bases left in between. Germline values: CDR1 MNHNS, CDR2 SASEGT. The CDR3 sequence is 15 residues long. The CDR3 sequence is CAGIEKMDGFYEQYF. The CDR3 region has the DNA TGTGCCGGCATTGAAAAGATGGACGGCTTCTACGAGCAGTACTTC.

The rearrangement links TRBV28 to TRBJ1-2; D is unclear. From germline, CDR1 is MDHEN and CDR2 SYDVKM. V gave up 3 bases and J gave up 7 bases, with 9 bases separating them. The CDR3 has 12 amino acids. CDR3 region: CASSLPSIGYTF. The DNA of the CDR3 is TGTGCCAGCAGTTTGCCCTCTATTGGCTACACCTTC.

CDR3 nucleotide sequence: TGTGCCAGCAGTTCAAATGTCCGGTTCGAGCAGTACTTC. Translating gives CASSSNVRFEQYF. The chain carries TRBV7-9 and TRBJ2-7; D is uncertain. Germline CDR1 reads SEHNR; CDR2 reads FQNEAQ (reference sequence). The CDR3 is made up of 13 amino acids. V lost 6 bases and J lost 6, with 15 bases in between.

The CDR3 sequence is CSARGLAWNIQYF. CDR3 coding DNA: TGCAGTGCTAGAGGACTAGCATGGAACATTCAGTACTTC. The chain links TRBV20-1 to TRBJ2-4, with 7 bases lining up with TRBD2. Trimming cost V 1 base and J 7 bases; bases outside gene matches: 4. Germline lookup yields CDR1 DFQATT and CDR2 SNEGSKA (reference sequence). The CDR3 covers 13 residues.

This clonotype was seen only a few times. The rearrangement joins TRBV19 to TRBJ2-2; weak D call: TRBD2 (5 bases). The CDR3 covers 16 residues. V lost 2 bases, J lost 1 base, and 11 bases lay in between. Germline V CDR1 and CDR2: LNHDA, SQIVND (reference sequence). In nucleotides, the CDR3 is TGTGCCAGTAGTATACGGACTGGTCTGAACACCGGGGAGCTGTTTTTT. Translating gives CASSIRTGLNTGELFF.

This clonotype was detected ten times or more. V is TRBV7-9 and J is TRBJ2-3; no firm D call. V dropped 2 bases and J dropped 0 bases, with 15 bases sitting between them. The CDR3 is 17 residues long. The germline CDR1 and CDR2 sequences are SEHNR and FQNEAQ (reference sequence). CDR3 nucleotide sequence: TGTGCCAGCAGCTTATGGGTCGGCGGAACTAGCACAGATACGCAGTATTTT. As protein: CASSLWVGGTSTDTQYF.

With regard to this clonotype: A much more abundant neighbour one base away suggests this may be a read error. V usage is TRBV27 and J usage is TRBJ1-1; D unclear. The CDR3 runs to 13 residues. The V gene's germline CDR1 is MNHEY and CDR2 SMNVEV (reference sequence). CDR3 nucleotides: TGTGCCACCAGTGCAACTTCGAACACTGAAGCTTTCTTT. Translating it yields CATSATSNTEAFF.

At least ten counts were recorded for this clonotype. The rearrangement uses TRBV29-1 and TRBJ2-7; the match to TRBD1 covers 11 bases. This CDR3 spans 16 amino acids. V shed 1 base, J shed 4 bases, and the junction held 9 bases outside the gene matches. From germline, CDR1 is SQVTM and CDR2 ANQGSEA. The CDR3 region has the DNA TGCAGCGTTGAAGTCGTGGGGGACAGGGGGATTTACGAGCAGTACTTC. It is translated as CSVEVVGDRGIYEQYF.

The rearrangement links TRBV30 to TRBJ1-1, with D possibly TRBD1 on 6 matching bases. Deletions cut 2 bases from V and 11 bases from J, with 12 bases between. CDR1 and CDR2 from the germline V gene are GTSNPN and SVGIG (reference sequence). CDR3 length equals 11 residues. CDR3 nucleotide sequence: TGTGCCTGGAGTACGGGGGCTGGGGCTTTCTTT. Amino acid sequence: CAWSTGAGAFF. Looking up the rest from reference TRBV30 and TRBJ1-1 gives the full variable domain: SQTIHQWPATLVQPVGSPLSLECTVEGTSNPNLYWYRQAAGRGLQLLFYSVGIGQISSEVPQNLSASRPQDRQFILSSKKLLLSDSGFYLCAWSTGAGAFFGQGTRLTVV.

This clonotype was detected many times. The chain links TRBV12-3 or TRBV12-4 to TRBJ2-1, with 7 nucleotides matching TRBD2. With V trimmed by 5 bases and J by 8 bases, 3 bases remained unmatched. This CDR3 comprises 12 residues. The DNA for the CDR3 is TGTGCCAGCAGTATGACTAGCTATGAGCAGTTCTTC. It specifies CASSMTSYEQFF.

Ten or more counts support this clonotype. The chain combines TRBV5-1 with TRBJ2-1; D could derive from TRBD1 or TRBD2 (5 bases each). Germline values: CDR1 SGHRS, CDR2 YFSETQ. The CDR3 runs to 16 residues. The germline V and J ends were trimmed by 7 bases and 0 bases, with 17 bases remaining between them. The CDR3 loop reads CASLDRDASSYNEQFF. The CDR3 bases are TGCGCCAGCTTGGACCGGGACGCCAGCTCCTACAATGAGCAGTTCTTC.

This clonotype was seen a handful of times. The gene calls are TRBV9 and TRBJ2-1; 11 bases match TRBD2. Germline CDR1 SGDLS, CDR2 YYNGEE. The junction had 9 bases not matched to a gene; V was cut back by 0 bases and J by 7 bases. This CDR3 region has 17 residues. The CDR3 loop is CASSVGSSGRARNEQFF. For the CDR3, the DNA is TGTGCCAGCAGCGTAGGCAGTAGCGGGAGGGCCAGAAATGAGCAGTTCTTC.

At least ten counts were recorded for this clonotype. J is TRBJ2-7 and V is TRBV18, with 7 nucleotides matching TRBD1. Losses at the gene ends were 3 bases for V and 3 bases for J; bases not matched to a gene: 5. Germline V lookup: CDR1 KGHSH, CDR2 LQKENI. This CDR3 contains 14 residues. Written as DNA, the CDR3 is TGTGCCAGCTCACCGATGACAGGGTTCTACGAGCAGTACTTC. It specifies CASSPMTGFYEQYF.

Ten or more counts support this clonotype. The chain couples TRBV28 to TRBJ1-4, with unresolved D. The CDR3 extends over 13 amino acids. Germline CDR1 is MDHEN and CDR2 is SYDVKM. V was shortened by 8 bases and J by 6 bases, with 13 bases between the two germline ends. The CDR3 DNA follows: TGTGCCAGCGCACACTATCACTATGAAAAACTGTTTTTT. It is translated as CASAHYHYEKLFF.

This clonotype was picked up many times. This rearrangement joins TRBV2 to TRBJ1-2; TRBD1 matches at 8 bases. Per the germline V gene, CDR1 is SNHLY and CDR2 is FYNNEI. V was clipped by 6 bases and J by 4 bases; unmatched bases: 10. The length of the CDR3 is 15 residues. The CDR3: CASRDGQGNLYGYTF. CDR3 sequence (DNA): TGTGCCAGCAGAGACGGACAGGGTAACCTCTATGGCTACACCTTC.